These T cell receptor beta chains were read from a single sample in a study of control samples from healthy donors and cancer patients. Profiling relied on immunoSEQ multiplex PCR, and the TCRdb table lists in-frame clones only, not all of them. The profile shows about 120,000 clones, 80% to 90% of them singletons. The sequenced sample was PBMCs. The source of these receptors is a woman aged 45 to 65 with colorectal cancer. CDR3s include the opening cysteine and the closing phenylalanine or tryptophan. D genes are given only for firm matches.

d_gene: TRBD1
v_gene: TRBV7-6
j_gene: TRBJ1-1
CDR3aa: CASSLEGAARAFF
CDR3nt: TGTGCCAGCAGCTTAGAGGGGGCGGCGCGTGCTTTCTTT

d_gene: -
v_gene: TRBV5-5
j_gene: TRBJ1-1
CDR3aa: CASSPTGGGRNTEAFF
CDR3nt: TGTGCCAGCAGCCCGACGGGGGGCGGAAGGAACACTGAAGCTTTCTTT

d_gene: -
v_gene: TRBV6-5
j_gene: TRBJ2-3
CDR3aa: CASSPAGDTQYF
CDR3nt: TGTGCCAGCAGTCCTGCCGGAGATACGCAGTATTTT

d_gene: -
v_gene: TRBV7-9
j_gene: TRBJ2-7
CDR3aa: CASGLLGPASYEQYF
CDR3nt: TGTGCCAGCGGCCTACTTGGCCCAGCGTCGTACGAGCAGTACTTC

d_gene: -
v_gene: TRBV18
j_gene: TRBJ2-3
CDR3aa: CASSRGTASTDTQYF
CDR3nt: TGTGCCAGCTCTCGAGGGACCGCTAGCACAGATACGCAGTATTTT

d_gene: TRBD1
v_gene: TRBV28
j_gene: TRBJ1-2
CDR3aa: CASSSGTGVYSYGYTF
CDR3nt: TGTGCCAGCAGTTCTGGGACAGGGGTGTATAGCTATGGCTACACCTTC

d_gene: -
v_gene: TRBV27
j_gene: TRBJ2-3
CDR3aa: CASRVLRMGGDTQYF
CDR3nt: TGTGCCAGCCGAGTGCTACGAATGGGAGGAGATACGCAGTATTTT

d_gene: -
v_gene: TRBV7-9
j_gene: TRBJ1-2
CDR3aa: CASSIWQGFSYGYTF
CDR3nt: TGTGCCAGCAGCATTTGGCAGGGGTTTAGCTATGGCTACACCTTC

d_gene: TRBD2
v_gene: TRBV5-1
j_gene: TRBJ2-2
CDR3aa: CASGRIAGSNTGELFF
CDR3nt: TGCGCCAGCGGGAGAATAGCGGGGTCGAACACCGGGGAGCTGTTTTTT

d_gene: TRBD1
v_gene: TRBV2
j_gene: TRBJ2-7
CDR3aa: CASSEEDRAKEQYF
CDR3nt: TGTGCCAGCAGTGAAGAGGACAGGGCTAAGGAGCAGTACTTC

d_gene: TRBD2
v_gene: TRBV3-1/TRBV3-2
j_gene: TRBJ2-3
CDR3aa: CASSVGGASTDTQYF
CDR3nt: TGTGCCAGCAGCGTCGGGGGGGCAAGCACAGATACGCAGTATTTT

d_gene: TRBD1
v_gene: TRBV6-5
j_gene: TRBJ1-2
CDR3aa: CASISPGGNGYTF
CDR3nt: TGTGCCAGCATCTCCCCAGGGGGAAATGGCTACACCTTC

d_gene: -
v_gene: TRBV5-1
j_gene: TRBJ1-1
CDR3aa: CASRRALDTEAFF
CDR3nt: TGCGCCAGCAGGAGGGCGCTGGACACTGAAGCTTTCTTT

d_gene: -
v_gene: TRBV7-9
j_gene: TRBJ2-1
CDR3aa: CASSVAVAYAYNEQFF
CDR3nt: TGTGCCAGCAGCGTAGCGGTAGCGTACGCCTACAATGAGCAGTTCTTC

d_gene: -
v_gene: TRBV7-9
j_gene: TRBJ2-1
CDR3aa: CASSLATGYNEQFF
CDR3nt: TGTGCCAGCAGCTTAGCCACAGGATACAATGAGCAGTTCTTC

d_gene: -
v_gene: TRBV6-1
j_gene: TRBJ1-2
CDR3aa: CASSEAGSNYGYTF
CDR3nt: TGTGCCAGCAGTGAAGCCGGGTCCAACTATGGCTACACCTTC

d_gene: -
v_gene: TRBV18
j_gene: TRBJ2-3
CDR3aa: CASSPSHSGTDTQYF
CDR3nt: TGTGCCAGCTCACCATCGCATAGCGGCACAGATACGCAGTATTTT